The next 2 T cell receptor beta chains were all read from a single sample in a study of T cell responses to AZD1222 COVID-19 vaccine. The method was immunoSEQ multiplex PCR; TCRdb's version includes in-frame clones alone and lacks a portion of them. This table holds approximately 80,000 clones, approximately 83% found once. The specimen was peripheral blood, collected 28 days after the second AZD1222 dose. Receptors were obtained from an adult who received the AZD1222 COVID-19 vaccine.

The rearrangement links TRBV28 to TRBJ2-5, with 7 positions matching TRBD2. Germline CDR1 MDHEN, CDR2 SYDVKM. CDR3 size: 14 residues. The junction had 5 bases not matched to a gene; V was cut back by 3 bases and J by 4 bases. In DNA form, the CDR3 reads TGTGCCAGCAGTTTTGGCGGGAGAGGAGAGACCCAGTACTTC. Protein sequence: CASSFGGRGETQYF.

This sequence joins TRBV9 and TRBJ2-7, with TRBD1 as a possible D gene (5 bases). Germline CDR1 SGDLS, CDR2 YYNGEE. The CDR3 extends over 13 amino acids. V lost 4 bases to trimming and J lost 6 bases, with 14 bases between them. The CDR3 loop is CASSPSGSSEQYF. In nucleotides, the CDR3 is TGTGCCAGCAGCCCTTCAGGGTCTTCCGAGCAGTACTTC. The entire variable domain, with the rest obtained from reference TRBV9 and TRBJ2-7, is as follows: DSGVTQTPKHLITATGQRVTLRCSPRSGDLSVYWYQQSLDQGLQFLIQYYNGEERAKGNILERFSAQQFPDLHSELNLSSLELGDSALYFCASSPSGSSEQYFGPGTRLTVT.